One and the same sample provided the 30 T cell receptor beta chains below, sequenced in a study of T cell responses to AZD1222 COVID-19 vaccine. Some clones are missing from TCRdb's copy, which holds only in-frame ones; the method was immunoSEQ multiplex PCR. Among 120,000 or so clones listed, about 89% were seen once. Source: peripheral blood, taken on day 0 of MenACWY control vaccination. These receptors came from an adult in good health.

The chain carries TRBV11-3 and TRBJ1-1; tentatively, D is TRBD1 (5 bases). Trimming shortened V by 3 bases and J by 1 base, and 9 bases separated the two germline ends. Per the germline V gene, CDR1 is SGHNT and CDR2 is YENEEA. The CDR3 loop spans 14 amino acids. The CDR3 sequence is CASSFAGPNTEAFF. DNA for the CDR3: TGTGCCAGCAGCTTCGCGGGACCGAACACTGAAGCTTTCTTT.

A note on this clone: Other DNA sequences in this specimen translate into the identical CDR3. The CDR3 here is CASSSGTGGVETQYF. DNA for the CDR3: TGTGCCAGCAGTTCCGGGACAGGGGGCGTGGAGACCCAGTACTTC. The V and J genes are TRBV27 and TRBJ2-5; 12 nucleotides align to TRBD1. This CDR3 is built from 15 residues. Unmatched junction bases numbered 5, after V lost 4 bases and J lost 5 bases. The germline V gene has CDR1 MNHEY and CDR2 SMNVEV (reference sequence).

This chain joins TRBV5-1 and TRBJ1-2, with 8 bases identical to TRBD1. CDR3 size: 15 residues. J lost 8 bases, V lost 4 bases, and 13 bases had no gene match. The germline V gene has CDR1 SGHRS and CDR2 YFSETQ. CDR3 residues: CASSPQGQGVNGYTF. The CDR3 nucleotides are TGCGCCAGCAGCCCCCAAGGACAGGGTGTTAACGGCTACACCTTC. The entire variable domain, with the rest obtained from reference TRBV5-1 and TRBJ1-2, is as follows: KAGVTQTPRYLIKTRGQQVTLSCSPISGHRSVSWYQQTPGQGLQFLFEYFSETQRNKGNFPGRFSGRQFSNSRSEMNVSTLELGDSALYLCASSPQGQGVNGYTFGSGTRLTVV.

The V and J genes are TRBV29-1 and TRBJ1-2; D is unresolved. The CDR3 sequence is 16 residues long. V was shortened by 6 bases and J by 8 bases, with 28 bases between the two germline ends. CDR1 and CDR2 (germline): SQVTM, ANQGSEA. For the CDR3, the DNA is TGCAGCGTCCAACGGACCACCGGGCCCCTAGGAGGAGGCTACACCTTC. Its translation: CSVQRTTGPLGGGYTF.

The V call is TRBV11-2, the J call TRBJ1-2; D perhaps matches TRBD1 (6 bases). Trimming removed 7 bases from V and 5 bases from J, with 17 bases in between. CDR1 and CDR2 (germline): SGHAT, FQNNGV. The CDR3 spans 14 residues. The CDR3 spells CASTPPTGKYGYTF. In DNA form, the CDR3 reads TGTGCCAGCACCCCACCCACAGGGAAGTATGGCTACACCTTC.

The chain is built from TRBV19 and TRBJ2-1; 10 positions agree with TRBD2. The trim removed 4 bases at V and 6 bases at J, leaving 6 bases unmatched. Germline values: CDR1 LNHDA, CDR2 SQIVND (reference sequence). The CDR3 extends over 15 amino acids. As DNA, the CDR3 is TGTGCCAGTAGTACTCTAGCGGGAGCATCCAATGAGCAGTTCTTC. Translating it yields CASSTLAGASNEQFF.

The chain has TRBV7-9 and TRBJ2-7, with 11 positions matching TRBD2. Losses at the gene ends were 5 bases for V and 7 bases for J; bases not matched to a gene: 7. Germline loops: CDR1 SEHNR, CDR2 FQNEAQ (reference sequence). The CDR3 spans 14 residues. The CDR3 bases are TGTGCCAGCAGCATGACTAGCGGGATAAGTGAGCAGTACTTC. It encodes CASSMTSGISEQYF. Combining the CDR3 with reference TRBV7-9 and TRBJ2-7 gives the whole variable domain DTGVSQNPRHKITKRGQNVTFRCDPISEHNRLYWYRQTLGQGPEFLTYFQNEAQLEKSRLLSDRFSAERPKGSFSTLEIQRTEQGDSAMYLCASSMTSGISEQYFGPGTRLTVT.

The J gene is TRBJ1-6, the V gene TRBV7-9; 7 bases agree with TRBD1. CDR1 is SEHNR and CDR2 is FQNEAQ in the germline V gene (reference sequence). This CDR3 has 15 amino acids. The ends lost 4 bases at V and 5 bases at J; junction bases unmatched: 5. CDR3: CASSSTGTDNSPLHF. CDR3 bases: TGTGCCAGCAGCTCGACCGGGACAGATAATTCACCCCTCCACTTT.

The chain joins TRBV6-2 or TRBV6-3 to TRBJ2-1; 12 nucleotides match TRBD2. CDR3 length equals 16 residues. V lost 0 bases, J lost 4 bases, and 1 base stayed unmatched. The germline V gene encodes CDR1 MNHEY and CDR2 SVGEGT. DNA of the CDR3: TGTGCCAGCAGTTACTCGACTAGCGGGAGATACAATGAGCAGTTCTTC. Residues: CASSYSTSGRYNEQFF.

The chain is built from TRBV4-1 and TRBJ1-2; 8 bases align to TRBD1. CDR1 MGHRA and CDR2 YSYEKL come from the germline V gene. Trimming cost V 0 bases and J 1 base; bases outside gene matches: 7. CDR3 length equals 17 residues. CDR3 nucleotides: TGCGCCAGCAGCCAAGACGAGGGGACAGGACTTAACTATGGCTACACCTTC. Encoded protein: CASSQDEGTGLNYGYTF.

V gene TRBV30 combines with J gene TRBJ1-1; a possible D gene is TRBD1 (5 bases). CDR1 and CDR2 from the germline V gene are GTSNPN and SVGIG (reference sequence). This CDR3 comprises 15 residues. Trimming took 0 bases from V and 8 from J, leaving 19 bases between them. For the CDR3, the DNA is TGTGCCTGGAGTGTAGGCGCACGGGGGAACGACGAAGCTTTCTTT. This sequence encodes CAWSVGARGNDEAFF.

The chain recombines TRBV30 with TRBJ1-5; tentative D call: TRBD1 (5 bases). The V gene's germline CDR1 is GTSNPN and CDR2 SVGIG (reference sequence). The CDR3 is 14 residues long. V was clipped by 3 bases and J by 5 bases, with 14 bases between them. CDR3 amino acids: CAWRDGRVHQPQHF. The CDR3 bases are TGTGCCTGGAGGGACGGCAGGGTCCATCAGCCCCAGCATTTT.

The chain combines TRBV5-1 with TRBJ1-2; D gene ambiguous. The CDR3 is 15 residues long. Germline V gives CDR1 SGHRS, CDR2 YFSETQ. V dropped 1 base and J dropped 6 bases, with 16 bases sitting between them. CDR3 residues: CASSLSLGGRDGYTF. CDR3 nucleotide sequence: TGCGCCAGCAGCTTGAGTCTGGGAGGGAGAGATGGCTACACCTTC.

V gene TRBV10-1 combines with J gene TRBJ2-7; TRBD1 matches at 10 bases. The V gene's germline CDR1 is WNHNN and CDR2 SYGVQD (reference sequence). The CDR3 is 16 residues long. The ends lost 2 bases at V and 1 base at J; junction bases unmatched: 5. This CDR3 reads CASSEAWDRGSYEQYF. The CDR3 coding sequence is TGCGCCAGCAGTGAGGCCTGGGACAGGGGTTCCTACGAGCAGTACTTC.

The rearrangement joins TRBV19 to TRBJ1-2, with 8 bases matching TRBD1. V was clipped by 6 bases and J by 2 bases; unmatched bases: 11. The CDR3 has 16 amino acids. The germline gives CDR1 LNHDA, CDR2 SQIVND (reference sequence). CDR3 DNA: TGTGCCAGTAGGGCGGGGGACAGGCCAAACAACTATGGCTACACCTTC. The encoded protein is CASRAGDRPNNYGYTF.

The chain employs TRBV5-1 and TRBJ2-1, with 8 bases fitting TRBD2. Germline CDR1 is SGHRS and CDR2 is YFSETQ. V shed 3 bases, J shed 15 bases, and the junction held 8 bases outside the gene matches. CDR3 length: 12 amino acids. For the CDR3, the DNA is TGCGCCAGCAGCTCCCCCGGGACTAGACCGTTCTTC. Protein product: CASSSPGTRPFF. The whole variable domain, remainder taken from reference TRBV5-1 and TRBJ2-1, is KAGVTQTPRYLIKTRGQQVTLSCSPISGHRSVSWYQQTPGQGLQFLFEYFSETQRNKGNFPGRFSGRQFSNSRSEMNVSTLELGDSALYLCASSSPGTRPFFGPGTRLTVL.

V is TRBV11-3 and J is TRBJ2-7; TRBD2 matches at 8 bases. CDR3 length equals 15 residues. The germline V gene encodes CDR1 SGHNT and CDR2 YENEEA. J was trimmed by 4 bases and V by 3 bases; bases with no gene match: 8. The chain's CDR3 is CASSFESGSRYEQYF. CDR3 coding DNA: TGTGCCAGCAGCTTTGAAAGCGGGAGTAGGTACGAGCAGTACTTC.

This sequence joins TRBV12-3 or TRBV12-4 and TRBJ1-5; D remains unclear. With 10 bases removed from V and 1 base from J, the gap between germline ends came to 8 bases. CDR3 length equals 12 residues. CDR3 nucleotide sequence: TGTGCCACCAAGGCGAGCAATCAGCCCCAGCATTTT. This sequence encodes CATKASNQPQHF.

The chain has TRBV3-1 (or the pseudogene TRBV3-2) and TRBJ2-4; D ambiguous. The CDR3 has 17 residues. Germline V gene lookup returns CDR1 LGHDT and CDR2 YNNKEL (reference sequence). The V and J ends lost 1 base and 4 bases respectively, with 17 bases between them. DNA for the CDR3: TGTGCCAGCAGCCAAGTGGAAGGGTGGGGTGGTAAAAACATTCAGTACTTC. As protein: CASSQVEGWGGKNIQYF.

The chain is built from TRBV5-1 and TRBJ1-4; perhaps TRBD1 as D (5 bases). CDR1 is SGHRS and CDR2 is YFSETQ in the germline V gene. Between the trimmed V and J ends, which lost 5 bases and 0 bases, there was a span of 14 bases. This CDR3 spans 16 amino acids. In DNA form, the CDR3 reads TGCGCCAGCAGTCTCACAGGTGGAGCAACTAATGAAAAACTGTTTTTT. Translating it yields CASSLTGGATNEKLFF.

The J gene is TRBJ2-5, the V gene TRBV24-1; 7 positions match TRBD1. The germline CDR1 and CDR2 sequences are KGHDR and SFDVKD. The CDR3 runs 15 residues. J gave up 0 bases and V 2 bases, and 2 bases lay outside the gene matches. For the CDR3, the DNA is TGTGCCACCAGTGATTCGACAGGGTACCAAGAGACCCAGTACTTC. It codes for CATSDSTGYQETQYF.

As DNA, the CDR3 is TGTGCCAGCAGCGGAATAACAGGATCTGCTAACTATGGCTACACCTTC. It yields the protein CASSGITGSANYGYTF. The rearrangement joins TRBV7-9 to TRBJ1-2, with a possible D match to TRBD1 (5 bases). CDR3 length: 16 residues. Trimming stripped 5 bases from V and 0 bases from J, with 16 bases between. Germline CDR1 reads SEHNR; CDR2 reads FQNEAQ (reference sequence).

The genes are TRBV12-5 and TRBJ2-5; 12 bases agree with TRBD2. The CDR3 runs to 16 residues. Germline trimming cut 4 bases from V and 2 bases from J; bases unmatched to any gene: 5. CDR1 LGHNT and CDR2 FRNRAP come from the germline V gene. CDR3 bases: TGTGCTAGTGGTTCCCGGACTAGCGGGAAACAAGAGACCCAGTACTTC. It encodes CASGSRTSGKQETQYF.

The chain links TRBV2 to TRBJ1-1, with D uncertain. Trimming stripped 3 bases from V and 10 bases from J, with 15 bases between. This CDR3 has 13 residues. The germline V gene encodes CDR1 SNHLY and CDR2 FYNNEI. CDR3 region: CASSDSAVFGAFF. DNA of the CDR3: TGTGCCAGCAGTGATTCAGCCGTCTTCGGAGCTTTCTTT. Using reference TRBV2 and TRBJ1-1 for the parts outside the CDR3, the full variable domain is EPEVTQTPSHQVTQMGQEVILRCVPISNHLYFYWYRQILGQKVEFLVSFYNNEISEKSEIFDDQFSVERPDGSNFTLKIRSTKLEDSAMYFCASSDSAVFGAFFGQGTRLTVV.

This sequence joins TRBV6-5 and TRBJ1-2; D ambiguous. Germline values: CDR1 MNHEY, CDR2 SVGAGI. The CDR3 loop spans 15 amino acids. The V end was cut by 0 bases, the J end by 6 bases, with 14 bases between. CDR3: CASSYSRTKSDGYTF. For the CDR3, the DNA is TGTGCCAGCAGTTACTCGCGGACGAAATCCGATGGCTACACCTTC.

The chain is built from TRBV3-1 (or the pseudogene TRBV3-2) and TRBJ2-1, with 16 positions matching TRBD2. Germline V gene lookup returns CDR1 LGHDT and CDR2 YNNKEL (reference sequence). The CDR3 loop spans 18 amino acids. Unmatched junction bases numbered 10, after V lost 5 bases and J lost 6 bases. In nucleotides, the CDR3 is TGTGCCAGCAGCTCCCCGGGACTAGCGGGAGGGCCCGTCAATGAGCAGTTCTTC. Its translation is CASSSPGLAGGPVNEQFF.

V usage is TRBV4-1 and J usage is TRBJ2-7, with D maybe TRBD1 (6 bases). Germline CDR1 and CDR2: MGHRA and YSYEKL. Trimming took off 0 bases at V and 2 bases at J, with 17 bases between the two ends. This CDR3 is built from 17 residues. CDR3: CASSQEDGGSGAYEQYF. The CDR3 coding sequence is TGCGCCAGCAGCCAAGAAGATGGGGGCAGCGGAGCCTACGAGCAGTACTTC.

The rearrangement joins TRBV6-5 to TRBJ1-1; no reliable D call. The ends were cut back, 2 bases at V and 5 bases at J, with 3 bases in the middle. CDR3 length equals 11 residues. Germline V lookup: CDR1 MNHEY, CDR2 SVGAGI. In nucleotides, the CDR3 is TGTGCCAGCAGTTACCAAACTGAAGCTTTCTTT. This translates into CASSYQTEAFF.

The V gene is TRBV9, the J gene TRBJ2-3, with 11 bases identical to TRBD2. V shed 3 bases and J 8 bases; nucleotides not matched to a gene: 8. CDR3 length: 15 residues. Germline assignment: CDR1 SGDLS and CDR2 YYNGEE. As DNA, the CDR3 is TGTGCCAGCAGCGCATTCCTAGCGGGAGGCGGTACGCAGTATTTT. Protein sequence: CASSAFLAGGGTQYF.

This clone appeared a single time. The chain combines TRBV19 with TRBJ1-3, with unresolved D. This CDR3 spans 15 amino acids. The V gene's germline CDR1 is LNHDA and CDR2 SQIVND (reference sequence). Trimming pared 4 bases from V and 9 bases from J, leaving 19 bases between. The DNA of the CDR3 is TGTGCCAGTAGTACCAGACACCGCTCGGTTGGCACCATATATTTT. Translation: CASSTRHRSVGTIYF.